Sequencing of this T cell receptor (beta chain) was carried out in a study of T cell changes during pregnancy in multiple sclerosis. Only in-frame clones appear in the TCRdb table, and some are missing; sequencing was by immunoSEQ multiplex PCR. The sample includes about 42,000 clones, approximately 90% of them seen just once. The length of the CDR3 is 14 residues. Germline V CDR1 and CDR2: WSHSY, SAAADI. V lost 5 bases and J 0 bases, leaving 9 bases between the germline ends. Sequenced here: CD4+ T cells from peripheral blood mononuclear cells, sampled after pregnancy. This TCR was sampled from a female donor with multiple sclerosis, enrolled in a pregnancy study. The chain couples TRBV10-2 to TRBJ2-3; TRBD1 might be the D (6 bases). CDR3 DNA sequence: TGCGCCAGCAGTTTGGGGGCTAGCACAGATACGCAGTATTTT. It encodes CASSLGASTDTQYF.